The 18 T cell receptor beta chains given below trace back to one sample, sequenced in a study of metastatic and nonmetastatic thyroid tumors. No treatment had been given to any patient before thyroid surgery. TCRdb reprocessed the PCR reads via MiXCR. The sample includes about 18,000 clones, 25% to 30% of them seen just once. Sequencing input: tumor tissue. Source of these receptors: a male donor with papillary thyroid cancer or a benign thyroid nodule (not recorded which). Some clones in this sample may be carry-over from other donors' samples.

In DNA form, the CDR3 reads TGTGCCAGCAGCCCCCGACAGGGGTCCTATGGCTACACCTTC. The encoded protein is CASSPRQGSYGYTF. This chain joins TRBV3-1 and TRBJ1-2; TRBD1 agrees at 8 bases. The CDR3 spans 14 residues. With 4 bases clipped from V and 4 bases from J, the junction kept 5 bases outside the gene matches. Germline CDR1 and CDR2: LGHDT and YNNKEL (reference sequence).

By its share, this clone is medium-sized. V and J are TRBV2 and TRBJ1-2; unclear D gene. V gave up 4 bases and J gave up 7 bases, with 10 bases separating them. The germline CDR1 and CDR2 sequences are SNHLY and FYNNEI. The CDR3 runs to 12 residues. CDR3 residues: CASSVGFSGYTF. DNA for the CDR3: TGTGCCAGCAGTGTGGGGTTTTCTGGCTACACCTTC.

This clone was seen ten or more times. CDR3 nucleotides: TGTGCCAGCAGCCAAGATCGGGGACAGGGTTCCTATGGCTACACCTTC. Translated, it gives CASSQDRGQGSYGYTF. The chain uses TRBV3-1 and TRBJ1-2; 9 bases fit TRBD1. The CDR3 runs to 16 residues. Germline trimming cut 0 bases from V and 4 bases from J; bases unmatched to any gene: 6. Germline V gene sequence: CDR1 LGHDT, CDR2 YNNKEL (reference sequence).

This clone was observed many times. The V and J genes are TRBV7-8 and TRBJ1-1, with 7 bases fitting TRBD1. V trimming: 2 bases; J trimming: 3 bases; junction bases outside the gene matches: 6. The CDR3 contains 15 residues. CDR1 and CDR2 (germline): SGHVS, FQNEAQ. DNA of the CDR3: TGTGCCAGCAGCTTATTGGGACAGAGGGACACTGAAGCTTTCTTT. This sequence encodes CASSLLGQRDTEAFF.

This clone was seen only a few times. V gene TRBV5-6 combines with J gene TRBJ2-3, with D possibly being TRBD1 (5 bases). Trimming removed 2 bases from V and 0 bases from J, with 16 bases in between. Germline V CDR1 and CDR2: SGHDT, YYEEEE. The CDR3 is 17 amino acids. This CDR3 is CASSLPTAYTSTDTQYF. CDR3 in DNA: TGTGCCAGCAGCTTACCGACAGCCTACACTAGCACAGATACGCAGTATTTT.

The gene calls are TRBV20-1 and TRBJ2-1; D possibly corresponds to TRBD1 (6 bases). The CDR3 contains 15 residues. Trimming removed 0 bases from V and 7 bases from J, with 16 bases in between. CDR1 is DFQATT, CDR2 SNEGSKA, per germline (reference sequence). The CDR3 nucleotides are TGCAGTGCTAGAGATGAGCTGGGGGCCGGTAATGAGCAGTTCTTC. It codes for CSARDELGAGNEQFF.

By share, this clone counts as medium-sized (0.01 to 0.1%). V is TRBV11-2 and J is TRBJ2-5, with D hard to call. Germline V lookup: CDR1 SGHAT, CDR2 FQNNGV. The V end lost 1 base, the J end lost 5 bases, and 17 bases lay between the germline ends. The CDR3 has 16 residues. In nucleotides, the CDR3 is TGTGCCAGCAGCTTAGGTTTTGCCCCAGTCCAGGAGACCCAGTACTTC. Its translation: CASSLGFAPVQETQYF.

The sample holds a few counts of this clone. This sequence joins TRBV7-9 and TRBJ2-7; D uncertain. CDR1 SEHNR and CDR2 FQNEAQ come from the germline V gene (reference sequence). CDR3 length: 11 amino acids. V lost 4 bases and J lost 10, with 11 bases in between. The CDR3 bases are TGTGCCAGCAGCTCGGGTGAAGCTCAGTACTTC. As protein: CASSSGEAQYF.

There are many counts of this clone. The rearrangement joins TRBV7-3 to TRBJ2-2, with no clear D. The CDR3 runs 14 residues. CDR1 SGHTA and CDR2 FQGTGA come from the germline V gene. Between the trimmed V and J ends, which lost 5 bases and 6 bases, there was a span of 13 bases. DNA of the CDR3: TGTGCCAGCAGCCCCCTTATTGGTCCCGGGGAGCTGTTTTTT. It translates to CASSPLIGPGELFF. Together with reference TRBV7-3 and TRBJ2-2, the CDR3 gives the full variable domain: GAGVSQTPSNKVTEKGKYVELRCDPISGHTALYWYRQSLGQGPEFLIYFQGTGAADDSGLPNDRFFAVRPEGSVSTLKIQRTERGDSAVYLCASSPLIGPGELFFGEGSRLTVL.

This clone was seen ten or more times. This rearrangement joins TRBV10-2 to TRBJ1-1; D is undetermined. The V gene's germline CDR1 is WSHSY and CDR2 SAAADI. V dropped 4 bases and J dropped 6 bases, with 12 bases sitting between them. The CDR3 spans 13 residues. CDR3 sequence reads: CASSVGERSEAFF. The CDR3 DNA is TGCGCCAGCAGTGTTGGGGAGAGGTCTGAAGCTTTCTTT.

This clone was recorded many times. The chain links TRBV5-5 to TRBJ1-3; D is unclear. The CDR3 covers 14 residues. With 2 bases removed from V and 4 bases from J, the gap between germline ends came to 10 bases. CDR1 is SGHKS, CDR2 YYEKEE, per germline (reference sequence). As DNA, the CDR3 is TGTGCCAGCAGCTTTCGGGCCTTGGGAAACACCATATATTTT. This encodes CASSFRALGNTIYF. Combining the CDR3 with reference TRBV5-5 and TRBJ1-3 gives the whole variable domain DAGVTQSPTHLIKTRGQQVTLRCSPISGHKSVSWYQQVLGQGPQFIFQYYEKEERGRGNFPDRFSARQFPNYSSELNVNALLLGDSALYLCASSFRALGNTIYFGEGSWLTVV.

This clone has at least ten counts. With a much larger clone just one base away, this may be a read error. This CDR3 is missing its conserved last phenylalanine or tryptophan, likely due to a read error. The chain carries TRBV2 and TRBJ1-1, with 7 bases matching TRBD1. This CDR3 is 13 amino acids long. Germline loops: CDR1 SNHLY, CDR2 FYNNEI. Trimming at V came to 7 bases and at J to 3 bases, leaving 5 bases not matched to a gene. CDR3 residues: CASKPTGYTEAFS. The DNA for the CDR3 is TGTGCCAGCAAGCCGACAGGGTACACTGAAGCTTTCTCT.

In its sample, this clone was seen a few times. The chain combines TRBV19 with TRBJ2-5, with D possibly being TRBD1 or TRBD2 (6 bases each). Germline V gene data show CDR1 as LNHDA and CDR2 as SQIVND (reference sequence). This CDR3 has 15 residues. Trimming shortened V by 4 bases and J by 5 bases, and 17 bases separated the two germline ends. CDR3 coding DNA: TGTGCCAGTAGTAGAGGGGCACGGAGGGGGGAGACCCAGTACTTC. Residues: CASSRGARRGETQYF.

This clone was counted only a few times. The CDR3 loop is CASSLGQRLGQYF. CDR3 bases: TGTGCCAGCAGCTTAGGACAGCGCCTCGGGCAGTACTTC. The V and J genes are TRBV11-2 and TRBJ2-7, with D possibly being TRBD1 (5 bases). Trimming stripped 1 base from V and 9 bases from J, with 13 bases between. The CDR3 extends over 13 amino acids. Looked up from germline, CDR1 is SGHAT and CDR2 is FQNNGV.

In this sample, this clone turned up many times. This sequence may be a read error, since a much larger clone differs from it by one base. The same CDR3 can be traced to other DNA sequences in this sample. The V and J genes are TRBV2 and TRBJ1-1; the D gene is possibly TRBD1 (5 bases). Germline CDR1 is SNHLY and CDR2 is FYNNEI. The CDR3 sequence is 13 residues long. V was shortened by 4 bases and J by 5 bases, with 11 bases between the two germline ends. CDR3 residues: CASSVGVLTEAFF. The CDR3 nucleotides read TGTGCCAGCAGTGTGGGGGTCCTGACTGAAGCTTTCTTT.

This clone was found a few times. The J gene is TRBJ2-3, the V gene TRBV6-1; tentatively, D is TRBD1 (6 bases). Germline CDR1 is MNHNS and CDR2 is SASEGT. V dropped 8 bases and J dropped 2 bases, with 20 bases sitting between them. The CDR3 loop spans 16 amino acids. CDR3 DNA: TGTGCCAGCGGGGGAGCTGGGGGCTTGCACACAGATACGCAGTATTTT. Its translation: CASGGAGGLHTDTQYF.

This clone was recorded many times. The chain uses TRBV11-1 and TRBJ1-2; 7 positions match TRBD1. V shed 5 bases, J shed 7 bases, and the junction held 22 bases outside the gene matches. CDR1 and CDR2 from the germline V gene are SGHAT and FQDESV (reference sequence). The CDR3 is 18 amino acids. CDR3 amino acids: CASSPAAWTGRTSFGYTF. The CDR3 bases are TGTGCCAGCAGCCCGGCAGCATGGACAGGTCGGACGTCGTTTGGCTACACCTTC.

This clone was recorded at least ten times. J is TRBJ1-1 and V is TRBV29-1, with D possibly TRBD1 on 6 matching bases. V was cut by 4 bases and J by 5 bases, with 20 bases left in between. The CDR3 totals 15 residues. Germline CDR1 is SQVTM and CDR2 is ANQGSEA. The CDR3 is CSVGDPGHKGTEAFF. For the CDR3, the DNA is TGCAGCGTTGGAGACCCGGGACATAAAGGGACTGAAGCTTTCTTT.